The 8 T cell receptor beta chains given below trace back to one sample, sequenced in a study of blood T cell repertoires in COVID-19. Measured with immunoSEQ multiplex PCR; TCRdb has only the in-frame clones, and not every one. The sample contains fewer than 250,000 clones, roughly four fifths of which appear only once. The specimen sequenced was peripheral blood. The receptors stem from a woman in her sixties or seventies with acute or convalescent COVID-19.

This chain joins TRBV6-2 or TRBV6-3 and TRBJ1-1, with D possibly being TRBD1 (6 bases). Germline values: CDR1 MNHEY, CDR2 SVGEGT. V lost 1 base and J lost 4, with 22 bases in between. This CDR3 contains 18 residues. CDR3 region: CASSYLLLYREASTEAFF. CDR3 DNA sequence: TGTGCCAGCAGTTACTTGCTTCTCTACAGGGAAGCGAGCACTGAAGCTTTCTTT.

A word on this clone: Different DNA sequences within this sample yield the same CDR3. This sequence joins TRBV12-3 or TRBV12-4 and TRBJ1-2; no clear D. Trimming pared 3 bases from V and 0 bases from J, leaving 5 bases between. This CDR3 has 13 residues. In DNA, the CDR3 is TGTGCCAGCAGTTTCGGGGCTAACTATGGCTACACCTTC. Its translation: CASSFGANYGYTF.

The chain has TRBV30 and TRBJ1-3, with D unclear. The CDR3 is made up of 16 amino acids. V was clipped by 0 bases and J by 4 bases, with 16 bases between them. Germline CDR1 GTSNPN, CDR2 SVGIG (reference sequence). The DNA of the CDR3 is TGTGCCTGGAGTGTACGGGAAGGATCGATGGGAAACACCATATATTTT. Translated, it gives CAWSVREGSMGNTIYF.

The rearrangement uses TRBV6-2 or TRBV6-3 and TRBJ1-5; no clear D. The length of the CDR3 is 14 residues. Per germline, CDR1 MNHEY and CDR2 SVGEGT. V lost 2 bases to trimming and J lost 0 bases, with 5 bases between them. The CDR3 reads CASSYVNSNQPQHF. The CDR3 DNA reads TGTGCCAGCAGTTACGTAAATAGCAATCAGCCCCAGCATTTT.

This chain uses TRBV30 with TRBJ1-3, with TRBD1 matching 7 bases. CDR3 length equals 15 residues. V dropped 7 bases and J dropped 5; count of bases not matched to a gene: 14. The germline V gene has CDR1 GTSNPN and CDR2 SVGIG (reference sequence). The CDR3 region has the DNA TGTGCCTTCGCGCGAACAGGGACAGACAGAAACACCATATATTTT. Its translation: CAFARTGTDRNTIYF.

This clone was detected only once. This chain joins TRBV4-1 and TRBJ2-1; TRBD2 matches 10 bases. With V trimmed by 2 bases and J by 2 bases, 3 bases remained unmatched. Germline values: CDR1 MGHRA, CDR2 YSYEKL. The CDR3 consists of 16 residues. The CDR3 region is CASSQPSGGAYNEQFF. The CDR3 coding sequence is TGCGCCAGCAGCCAACCTAGCGGGGGTGCCTACAATGAGCAGTTCTTC.

This sequence joins TRBV7-2 and TRBJ1-2; D not resolved. The CDR3 has 13 residues. Germline CDR1 reads SGHTA; CDR2 reads FQGNSA. V dropped 4 bases and J dropped 7 bases, with 13 bases sitting between them. In DNA, the CDR3 is TGTGCCAGCAGCTCAGGCGGGGTTCGTGGCTACACCTTC. Its protein is CASSSGGVRGYTF.

This chain connects TRBV5-4 to TRBJ2-1, with a weak D call TRBD1 (6 bases). The CDR3 is 16 amino acids. The germline gives CDR1 SGHNT, CDR2 YYREEE (reference sequence). Trimming pared 4 bases from V and 3 bases from J, leaving 17 bases between. The CDR3 is CASSIGQNSDYNEQFF. The CDR3 DNA is TGTGCCAGCAGCATCGGACAGAACTCAGACTACAATGAGCAGTTCTTC.